This TCR beta chain came from a study of cytomegalovirus exposure and HLA in healthy donors. The primer mix had 60 Vbeta and 13 Jbeta primers. Libraries were prepared by immunoSEQ multiplex PCR; TCRdb keeps only in-frame clonotypes and omits some of them. The sample has about 99,000 clones; around 82% are singletons. About this clone: Its antigen is undetermined.

General study findings and limits: Later on, an analysis tied about 17,000 TCR beta sequences to HLA alleles at 0.05 false discovery rate.

The sequenced sample consisted of PBMCs. This TCR came from a woman aged 18-35 years in good health and CMV-seropositive.

CDR3 loop: CSVAGRQLSGNTIYF. CDR3 DNA: TGCAGCGTCGCGGGGCGACAGCTCTCTGGAAACACCATATATTTT. The J gene is TRBJ1-3, the V gene TRBV29-1; perhaps TRBD1 as D (5 bases). V shed 6 bases and J shed 0 bases, with 15 bases lying between them. Germline assignment: CDR1 SQVTM and CDR2 ANQGSEA. CDR3 length: 15 amino acids.